The 8 T cell receptor beta chains below were found in one sample sequenced in a study of shared clonotypes between healthy human individuals. Only in-frame clones appear in the TCRdb table, and some are missing; sequencing was by immunoSEQ multiplex PCR. The table lists approximately 2,300,000 clones, about nine tenths of them singletons, with more than 0.35% in the top ten. The sequenced sample consisted of naive CD4+ T cells from PBMCs. Described subset: CD45RA+ positively selected. These receptor sequences come from a man younger than 35 in good health. Some clones in this sample may be carry-over from other donors' samples.

The V call is TRBV7-9, the J call TRBJ1-1; the D is unclear. The V end was cut by 3 bases, the J end by 6 bases, with 11 bases between. The germline gives CDR1 SEHNR, CDR2 FQNEAQ (reference sequence). The CDR3 is 13 residues long. As DNA, the CDR3 is TGTGCCAGCAGCTTGAGTCATGATTCTGAAGCTTTCTTT. This gives the protein CASSLSHDSEAFF.

This clone was picked up a small number of times. This sequence joins TRBV19 and TRBJ1-1; 7 nucleotides match TRBD1. The CDR3 has 16 amino acids. CDR1 is LNHDA, CDR2 SQIVND, per germline (reference sequence). The V gene end was trimmed by 6 bases and the J gene end by 5 bases; junction bases not matched to a gene: 15. The CDR3 DNA sequence: TGTGCCAGTAGCAAACAGGGGATTTTGGGGGGAACTGAAGCTTTCTTT. Protein sequence: CASSKQGILGGTEAFF. Using reference TRBV19 and TRBJ1-1 for the parts outside the CDR3, the full variable domain is DGGITQSPKYLFRKEGQNVTLSCEQNLNHDAMYWYRQDPGQGLRLIYYSQIVNDFQKGDIAEGYSVSREKKESFPLTVTSAQKNPTAFYLCASSKQGILGGTEAFFGQGTRLTVV.

This chain links TRBV4-2 with TRBJ1-2; no definite D call. V lost 0 bases to trimming and J lost 7 bases, with 6 bases between them. This CDR3 contains 12 residues. Germline V lookup: CDR1 LGHNA, CDR2 YNFKEQ. The CDR3 nucleotides read TGTGCCAGCAGCCAAGATGGGTCTGGCTACACCTTC. It translates to CASSQDGSGYTF.

V gene TRBV4-2 combines with J gene TRBJ2-1, with D possibly being TRBD1 or TRBD2 (5 bases each). CDR3 length equals 15 residues. Germline lookup yields CDR1 LGHNA and CDR2 YNFKEQ. V lost 11 bases and J 0 bases, leaving 17 bases between the germline ends. For the CDR3, the DNA is TGTGCCTCGGGAACCCGACAGAGCTCCTACAATGAGCAGTTCTTC. Protein sequence: CASGTRQSSYNEQFF.

CDR3 sequence (DNA): TGTGCCAGCAGCCAGGACGGGACTCTAAGGTTTGAGCAGTACTTC. Protein sequence: CASSQDGTLRFEQYF. This chain joins TRBV5-4 and TRBJ2-7; D might be TRBD2 (6 bases). This CDR3 comprises 15 residues. CDR1 SGHNT and CDR2 YYREEE come from the germline V gene (reference sequence). The V end was cut by 4 bases, the J end by 7 bases, with 21 bases between.

This chain connects TRBV2 to TRBJ2-5, with 13 bases fitting TRBD2. Germline V gene data show CDR1 as SNHLY and CDR2 as FYNNEI. CDR3 length: 17 amino acids. V was pared by 4 bases and J by 5 bases, with 10 bases of the junction left unmatched. The CDR3 sequence is CASSGGTSGRAGETQYF. The CDR3 nucleotides read TGTGCCAGCAGTGGAGGAACTAGCGGGAGGGCCGGGGAGACCCAGTACTTC.

This clone was counted once. The V and J genes are TRBV18 and TRBJ2-7, with 7 nucleotides matching TRBD1. J lost 6 bases, V lost 5 bases, and 7 bases had no gene match. This CDR3 spans 13 amino acids. Germline values: CDR1 KGHSH, CDR2 LQKENI. Here the CDR3 reads CASSLKTGIEQYF. The CDR3 DNA sequence: TGTGCCAGCTCATTAAAGACAGGGATCGAGCAGTACTTC.

DNA for the CDR3: TGTGCCAGCAGCGTAATACACATCACCGGGGAGCTGTTTTTT. Translated, it gives CASSVIHITGELFF. The chain couples TRBV7-2 to TRBJ2-2; D unclear. The CDR3 covers 14 residues. V lost 5 bases to trimming and J lost 4 bases, with 11 bases between them. CDR1 SGHTA and CDR2 FQGNSA come from the germline V gene.